Listed below are T cell receptor beta chains from one sample, sequenced in a study of identical twins. TCRdb reprocessed the 5' RACE reads via MiXCR and lists one record per CDR3 protein. The sample includes approximately 500,000 distinct CDR3 sequences, 12% to 15% of them seen just once. These data are also associated with another study on yellow fever vaccine responses in identical twins.

Material for sequencing was CD4+ T cells sorted from blood. The receptor set was obtained from a woman between 18 and 29 years old in good health. Both conserved end residues are part of each CDR3. Each record gives: clone size, V gene, D gene, J gene, CDR3 DNA, CDR3 protein. D genes are given only for firm matches. Size is stated for part of the rows, as once, few or many counts, or as a class when the clone is expanded.

few	TRBV3-1	.	TRBJ2-7	TGTGCCAGCAGCCAAGATAGTTTGACAGAGCAGTACTTC	CASSQDSLTEQYF
.	TRBV5-1	TRBD2	TRBJ2-7	TGCGCCAGCAGCTACTCGGGACTAGCGGATAGCTCCTACGAGCAGTACTTC	CASSYSGLADSSYEQYF
many	TRBV28	TRBD1	TRBJ2-7	TGTGCCAGCAGCCCTACCAGAGAGACAGGGATGAACGAGCAGTACTTC	CASSPTRETGMNEQYF
few	TRBV12-3/TRBV12-4	.	TRBJ2-2	TGTGCCAGCAGTAGCCGGGACCCTTCCTTCGGGGAGCTGTTTTTT	CASSSRDPSFGELFF
few	TRBV10-3	.	TRBJ1-1	TGTGCCATCAGTGAGGCTATGAACACTGAAGCTTTCTTT	CAISEAMNTEAFF
many	TRBV25-1	.	TRBJ2-1	TGTGCCAGCAGTGAAACGAAAGGGAGCTCCTACAATGAGCAGTTCTTC	CASSETKGSSYNEQFF
few	TRBV14	.	TRBJ1-1	TGTGCCAGCAGCCGCCTTACAGGAGATGAAGCTTTCTTT	CASSRLTGDEAFF
few	TRBV4-1	TRBD1	TRBJ2-6	TGCGCCAGCAGCCAAGTCAGGGACAGGTGGGGGACCACTAACTCTGGGGCCAACGTCCTGACTTTC	CASSQVRDRWGTTNSGANVLTF
.	TRBV5-1	.	TRBJ1-2	TGCGCCAGCAGCCCCCTGGACCCAAACTATGGCTACACCTTC	CASSPLDPNYGYTF
few	TRBV5-6	TRBD2	TRBJ2-2	TGTGCCAGCAGCCTTGCGGGGGGCGCCAACACCGGGGAGCTGTTTTTT	CASSLAGGANTGELFF
.	TRBV29-1	.	TRBJ1-1	TGCAGCTGCGTTCCCAACACTGAAGCTTTCTTT	CSCVPNTEAFF
.	TRBV7-2	TRBD2	TRBJ2-1	TGTGCCAGCAGCTCGCCTACTGGGAGGGCTGAGCAGTTCTTC	CASSSPTGRAEQFF
.	TRBV2	TRBD2	TRBJ2-1	TGTGCCAGCAGAGGCGGGAGTGCTAGTGAGCAGTTCTTC	CASRGGSASEQFF
few	TRBV24-1	.	TRBJ2-1	TGTGCCACCAGTGATCCCTCTCCCGGTAGGGAGGTCTACAATGAGCAGTTCTTC	CATSDPSPGREVYNEQFF
.	TRBV12-3/TRBV12-4	.	TRBJ1-1	TGTGCCAGCAGTTTACACGGAGGGAAGGTTGAAGCTTTCTTT	CASSLHGGKVEAFF
few	TRBV7-2	.	TRBJ2-1	TGTGCCAGCAGCTTAGCGGGAGGAATTAAATACAATGAGCAGTTCTTC	CASSLAGGIKYNEQFF
many	TRBV24-1	.	TRBJ2-3	TGTGCCACCAGTGATTTGAAGGGACCTAGCACAGATACGCAGTATTTT	CATSDLKGPSTDTQYF
few	TRBV12-3/TRBV12-4	.	TRBJ2-7	TGTGCCAGCAGATTTTCAGGGGTGGGCGAGCAGTACTTC	CASRFSGVGEQYF
.	TRBV24-1	.	TRBJ1-5	TGTGCCACCAGTTTCGGCAATCAGCCCCAGCATTTT	CATSFGNQPQHF
many	TRBV29-1	.	TRBJ2-1	TGCAGCGTCGTAAGCATGATGCAGCCCAATGAGCAGTTCTTC	CSVVSMMQPNEQFF
.	TRBV7-2	.	TRBJ1-6	TGTGCCAGCAGCACAGGGAATAATTCACCCCTCCACTTT	CASSTGNNSPLHF
.	TRBV29-1	TRBD1	TRBJ2-4	TGCAGCGCCGAGGGGGCTACCAAAAACATTCAGTACTTC	CSAEGATKNIQYF
.	TRBV27	.	TRBJ2-7	TGTGCCAGCAGTTTGCAGCTATCCTACGAGCAGTACTTC	CASSLQLSYEQYF
.	TRBV12-3/TRBV12-4	TRBD2	TRBJ2-5	TGTGCCAGCAGTTTAGTTATGACTAGCGGGGGGTTTGGGGAGACCCAGTACTTC	CASSLVMTSGGFGETQYF
few	TRBV29-1	.	TRBJ2-7	TGCAGCGCTCGGGGGGCCAACTACGAGCAGTACTTC	CSARGANYEQYF
.	TRBV20-1	TRBD2	TRBJ2-1	TGCAGTGCTGGCCGGACTAGCGGGAGCTCCTACAATGAGCAGTTCTTC	CSAGRTSGSSYNEQFF
.	TRBV11-1	.	TRBJ2-2	TGTGCCAGCAGCTTAGGAGTGGCGGGGGCCATAAACACCGGGGAGCTGTTTTTT	CASSLGVAGAINTGELFF
.	TRBV20-1	TRBD1	TRBJ1-1	TGCAGTGCCACGGCCGGGACAGGGGCCCTGAACACTGAAGCTTTCTTT	CSATAGTGALNTEAFF
few	TRBV7-2	TRBD2	TRBJ2-3	TGTGCCAGCAGGGGGACTAGCGTGGGAGCAGATACGCAGTATTTT	CASRGTSVGADTQYF
few	TRBV2	.	TRBJ2-1	TGTGCCAGCAGTGAGGGTCCGGTGGTACGCAATGAGCAGTTCTTC	CASSEGPVVRNEQFF
.	TRBV15	TRBD2	TRBJ2-7	TGTGCCACCAGCAGAGCACTAGCGCTTACCTACGAGCAGTACTTC	CATSRALALTYEQYF
many	TRBV19	TRBD1	TRBJ2-4	TGTGCCAGTATGGACAGGGGCAAAAACATTCAGTACTTC	CASMDRGKNIQYF
.	TRBV6-5	.	TRBJ2-1	TGTGCCAGCAGTTCTCCCGCGGGGGCCAAAGAAGAGCAGTTCTTC	CASSSPAGAKEEQFF
few	TRBV5-1	.	TRBJ1-1	TGCGCCAGCGGAACTTACAGCCCCCCCACTGAAGCTTTCTTT	CASGTYSPPTEAFF
.	TRBV4-1	.	TRBJ2-3	TGCGCCAGCAGCCAAGATGGTTCGACTAGTGGCACAGATACGCAGTATTTT	CASSQDGSTSGTDTQYF
few	TRBV10-3	TRBD2	TRBJ2-5	TGTGCCATCAGTAGAATGACTAGCGGGAAAGAGACCCAGTACTTC	CAISRMTSGKETQYF
few	TRBV6-5	.	TRBJ2-4	TGTGCCAGCAGTTTGACACTAGCCAAAAACATTCAGTACTTC	CASSLTLAKNIQYF
.	TRBV5-1	.	TRBJ2-7	TGCGCCAGCAGCTCCGACTTAACCACCTACGAGCAGTACTTC	CASSSDLTTYEQYF
many	TRBV5-1	TRBD1	TRBJ1-1	TGCGCCAGCAGCAGGACAGGGTCCACTGAAGCTTTCTTT	CASSRTGSTEAFF
.	TRBV7-9	TRBD1	TRBJ2-5	TGTGCCAGCAGCGTTGGGGACAGGGTGGTGGAGACCCAGTACTTC	CASSVGDRVVETQYF
.	TRBV6-1	TRBD1	TRBJ2-7	TGTGCCAGCAACTATGGGACAGGGAGTCTCGAGCAGTACTTC	CASNYGTGSLEQYF
few	TRBV6-2/TRBV6-3	TRBD2	TRBJ2-1	TGTGCCAGCAGTTACTCGCAGCTAGCGGGGGGGTACAATGAGCAGTTCTTC	CASSYSQLAGGYNEQFF
few	TRBV9	.	TRBJ1-2	TGTGCCAGCAGCGTAGATTCGGGCCCAAGATACGGCTACACCTTC	CASSVDSGPRYGYTF
few	TRBV7-6	.	TRBJ2-5	TGTGCCAGCAGCTCCCCCAGGGTAGAGACCCAGTACTTC	CASSSPRVETQYF
few	TRBV9	TRBD2	TRBJ2-1	TGCGCCAGCAGTTTCTTAGCGGGTACCCCCTACAATGAGCAGTTCTTC	CASSFLAGTPYNEQFF
.	TRBV20-1	.	TRBJ2-2	TGCAGTGCTAGGGCAGGGGCCCACACCGGGGAGCTGTTTTTT	CSARAGAHTGELFF
.	TRBV6-6	TRBD1	TRBJ1-1	TGTGCCAGCAGAGACAGGGACACTGAAGCTTTCTTT	CASRDRDTEAFF
.	TRBV4-1	.	TRBJ2-1	TGCGCCAGCAGCCAAGGGCGGGGAACACCCTACAATGAGCAGTTCTTC	CASSQGRGTPYNEQFF
few	TRBV10-3	.	TRBJ2-2	TGTGCCATCAGTCTTATGGGGAACACCGGGGAGCTGTTTTTT	CAISLMGNTGELFF
.	TRBV6-5	.	TRBJ2-2	TGTGCCAGCAGTCACAGGGTAAAAGCCGGGGAGCTGTTTTTT	CASSHRVKAGELFF
.	TRBV3-1	.	TRBJ2-1	TGTGCCAGCAGCCAAGATATCAATCAGAGGAGGAGGGAGTTCTTC	CASSQDINQRRREFF
.	TRBV7-2	.	TRBJ1-5	TGTGCCAGCAGATTGCCGGGATCCAGACAGCCCCAGCATTTT	CASRLPGSRQPQHF
.	TRBV5-1	TRBD1	TRBJ2-3	TGCGCCAGCAGCAGGGACAGAAGTCAGACAGATACGCAGTATTTT	CASSRDRSQTDTQYF